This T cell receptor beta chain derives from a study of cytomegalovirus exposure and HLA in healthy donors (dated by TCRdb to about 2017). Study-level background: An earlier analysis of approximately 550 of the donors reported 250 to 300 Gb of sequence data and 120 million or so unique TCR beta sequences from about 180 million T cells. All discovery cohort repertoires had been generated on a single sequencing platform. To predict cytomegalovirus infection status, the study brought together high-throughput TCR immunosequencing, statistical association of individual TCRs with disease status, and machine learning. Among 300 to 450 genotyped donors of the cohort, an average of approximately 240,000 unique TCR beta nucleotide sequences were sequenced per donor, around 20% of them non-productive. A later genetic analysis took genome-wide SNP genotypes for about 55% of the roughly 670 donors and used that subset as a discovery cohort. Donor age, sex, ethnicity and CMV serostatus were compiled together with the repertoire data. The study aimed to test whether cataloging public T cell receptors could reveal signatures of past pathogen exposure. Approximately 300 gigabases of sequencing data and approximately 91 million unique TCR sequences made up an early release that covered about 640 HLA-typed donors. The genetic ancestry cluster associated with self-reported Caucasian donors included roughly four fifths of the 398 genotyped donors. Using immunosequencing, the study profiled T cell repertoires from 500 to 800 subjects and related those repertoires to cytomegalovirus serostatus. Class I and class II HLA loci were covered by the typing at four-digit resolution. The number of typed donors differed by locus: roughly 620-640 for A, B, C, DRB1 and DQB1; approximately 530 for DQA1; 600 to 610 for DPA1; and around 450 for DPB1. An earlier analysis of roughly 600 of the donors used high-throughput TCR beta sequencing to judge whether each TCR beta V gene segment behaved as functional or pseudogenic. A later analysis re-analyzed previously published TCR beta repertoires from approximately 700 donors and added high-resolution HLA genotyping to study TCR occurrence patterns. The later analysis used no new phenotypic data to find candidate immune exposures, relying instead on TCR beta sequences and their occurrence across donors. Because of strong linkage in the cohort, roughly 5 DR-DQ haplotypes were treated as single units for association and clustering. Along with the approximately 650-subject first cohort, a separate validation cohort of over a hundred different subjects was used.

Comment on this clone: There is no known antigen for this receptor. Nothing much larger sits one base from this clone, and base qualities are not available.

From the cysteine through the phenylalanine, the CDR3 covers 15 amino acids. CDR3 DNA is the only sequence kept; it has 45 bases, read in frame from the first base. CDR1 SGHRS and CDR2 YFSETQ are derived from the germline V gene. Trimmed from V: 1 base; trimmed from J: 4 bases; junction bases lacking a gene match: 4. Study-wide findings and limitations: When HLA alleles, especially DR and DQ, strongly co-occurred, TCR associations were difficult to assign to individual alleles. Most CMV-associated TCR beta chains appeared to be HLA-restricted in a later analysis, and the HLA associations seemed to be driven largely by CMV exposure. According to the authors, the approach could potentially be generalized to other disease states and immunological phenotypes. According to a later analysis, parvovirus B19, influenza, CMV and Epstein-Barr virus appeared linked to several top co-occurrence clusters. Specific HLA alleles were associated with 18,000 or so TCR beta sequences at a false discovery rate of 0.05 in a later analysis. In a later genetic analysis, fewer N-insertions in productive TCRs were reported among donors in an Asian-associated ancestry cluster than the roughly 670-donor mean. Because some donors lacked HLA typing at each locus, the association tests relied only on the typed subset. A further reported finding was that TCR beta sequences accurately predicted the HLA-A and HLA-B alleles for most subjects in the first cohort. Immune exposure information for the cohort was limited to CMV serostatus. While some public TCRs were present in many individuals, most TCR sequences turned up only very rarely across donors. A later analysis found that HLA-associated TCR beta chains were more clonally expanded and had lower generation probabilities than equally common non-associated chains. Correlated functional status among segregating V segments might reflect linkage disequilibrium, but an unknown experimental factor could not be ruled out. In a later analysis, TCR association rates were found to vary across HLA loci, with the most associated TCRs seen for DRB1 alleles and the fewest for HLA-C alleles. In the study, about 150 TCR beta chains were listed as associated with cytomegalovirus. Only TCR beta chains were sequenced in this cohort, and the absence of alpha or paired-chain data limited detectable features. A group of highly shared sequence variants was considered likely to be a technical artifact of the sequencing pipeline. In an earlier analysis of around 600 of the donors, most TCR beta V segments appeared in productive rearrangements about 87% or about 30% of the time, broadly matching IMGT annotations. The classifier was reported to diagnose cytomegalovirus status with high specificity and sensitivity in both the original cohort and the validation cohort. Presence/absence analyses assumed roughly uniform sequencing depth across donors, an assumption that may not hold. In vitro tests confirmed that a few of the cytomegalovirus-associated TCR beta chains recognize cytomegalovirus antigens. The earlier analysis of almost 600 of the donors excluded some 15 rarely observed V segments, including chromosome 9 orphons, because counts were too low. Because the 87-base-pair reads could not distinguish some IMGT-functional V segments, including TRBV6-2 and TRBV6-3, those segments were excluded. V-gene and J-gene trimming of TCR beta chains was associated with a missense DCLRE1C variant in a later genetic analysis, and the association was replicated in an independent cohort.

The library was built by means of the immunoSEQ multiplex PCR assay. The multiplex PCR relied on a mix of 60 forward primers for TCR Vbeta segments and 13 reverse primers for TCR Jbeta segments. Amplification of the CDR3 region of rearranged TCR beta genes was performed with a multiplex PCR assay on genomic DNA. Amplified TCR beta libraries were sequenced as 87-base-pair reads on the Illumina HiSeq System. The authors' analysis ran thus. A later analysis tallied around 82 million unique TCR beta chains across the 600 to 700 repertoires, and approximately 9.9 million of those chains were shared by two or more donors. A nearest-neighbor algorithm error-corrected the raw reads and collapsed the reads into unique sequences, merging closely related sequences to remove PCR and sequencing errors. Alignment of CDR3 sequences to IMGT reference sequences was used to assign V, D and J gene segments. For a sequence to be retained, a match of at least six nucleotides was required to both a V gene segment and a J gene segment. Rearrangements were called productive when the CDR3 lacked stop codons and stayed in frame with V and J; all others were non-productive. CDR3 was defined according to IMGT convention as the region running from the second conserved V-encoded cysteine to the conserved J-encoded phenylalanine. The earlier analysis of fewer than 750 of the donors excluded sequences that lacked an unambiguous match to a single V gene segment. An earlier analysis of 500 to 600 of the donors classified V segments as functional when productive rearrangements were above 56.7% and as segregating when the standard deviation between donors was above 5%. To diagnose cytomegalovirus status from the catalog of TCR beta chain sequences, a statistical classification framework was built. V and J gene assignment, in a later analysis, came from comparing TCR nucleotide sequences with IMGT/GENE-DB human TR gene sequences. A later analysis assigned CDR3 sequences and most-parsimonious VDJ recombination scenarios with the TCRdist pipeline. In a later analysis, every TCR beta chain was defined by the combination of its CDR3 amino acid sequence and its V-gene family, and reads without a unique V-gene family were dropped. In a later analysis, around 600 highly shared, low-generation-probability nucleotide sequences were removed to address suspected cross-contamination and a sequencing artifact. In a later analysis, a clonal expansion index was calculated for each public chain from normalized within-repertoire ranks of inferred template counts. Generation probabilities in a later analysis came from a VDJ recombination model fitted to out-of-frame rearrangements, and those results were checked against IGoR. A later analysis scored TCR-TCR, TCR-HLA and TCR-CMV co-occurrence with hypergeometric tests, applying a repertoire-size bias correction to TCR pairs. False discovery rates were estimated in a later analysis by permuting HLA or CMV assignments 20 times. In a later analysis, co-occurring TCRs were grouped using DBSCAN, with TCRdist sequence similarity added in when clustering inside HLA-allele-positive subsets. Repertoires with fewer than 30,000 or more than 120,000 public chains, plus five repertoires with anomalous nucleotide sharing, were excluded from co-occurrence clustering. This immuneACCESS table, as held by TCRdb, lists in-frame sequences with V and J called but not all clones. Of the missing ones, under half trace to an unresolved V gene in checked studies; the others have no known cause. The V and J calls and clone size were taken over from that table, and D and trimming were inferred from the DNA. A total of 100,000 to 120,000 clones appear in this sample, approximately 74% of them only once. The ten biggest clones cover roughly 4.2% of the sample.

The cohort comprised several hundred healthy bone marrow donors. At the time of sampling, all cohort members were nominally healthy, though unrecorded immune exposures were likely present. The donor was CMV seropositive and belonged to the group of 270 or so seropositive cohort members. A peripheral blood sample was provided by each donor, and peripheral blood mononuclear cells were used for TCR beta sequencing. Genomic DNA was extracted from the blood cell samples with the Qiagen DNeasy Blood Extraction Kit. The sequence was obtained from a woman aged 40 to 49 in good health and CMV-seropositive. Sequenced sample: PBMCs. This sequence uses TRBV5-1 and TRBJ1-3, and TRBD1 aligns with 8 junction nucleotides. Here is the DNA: TGCGCCAGCAGCTTGCAGGGGGCGGCAGGAAACACCATATATTTT. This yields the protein CASSLQGAAGNTIYF.